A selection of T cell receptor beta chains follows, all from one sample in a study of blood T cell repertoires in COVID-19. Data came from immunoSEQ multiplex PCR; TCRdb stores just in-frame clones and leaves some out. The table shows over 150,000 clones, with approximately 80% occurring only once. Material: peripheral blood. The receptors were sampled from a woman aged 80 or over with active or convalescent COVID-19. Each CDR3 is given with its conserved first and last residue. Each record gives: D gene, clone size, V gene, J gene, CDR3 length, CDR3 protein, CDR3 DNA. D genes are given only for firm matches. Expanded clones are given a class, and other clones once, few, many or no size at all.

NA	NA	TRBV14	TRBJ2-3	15	CASDKLGGPLDTQYF	TGTGCCAGCGACAAGTTGGGGGGGCCCTTAGATACGCAGTATTTT
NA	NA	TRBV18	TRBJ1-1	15	CASSPQVTANTEAFF	TGTGCCAGCTCACCCCAAGTCACTGCAAACACTGAAGCTTTCTTT
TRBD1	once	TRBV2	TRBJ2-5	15	CASKRQGAYQETQYF	TGTGCCAGCAAAAGGCAGGGGGCGTACCAAGAGACCCAGTACTTC
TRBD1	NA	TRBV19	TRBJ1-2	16	CASTQEGQGALYGYTF	TGTGCCAGTACCCAGGAGGGACAGGGGGCTCTCTATGGCTACACCTTC
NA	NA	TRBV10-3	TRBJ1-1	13	CAISEGFGTEAFF	TGTGCCATCAGTGAGGGTTTCGGGACTGAAGCTTTCTTT
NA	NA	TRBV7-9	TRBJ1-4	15	CASSLDGPREEKLFF	TGTGCCAGCAGCTTAGATGGCCCCCGGGAGGAAAAACTGTTTTTT
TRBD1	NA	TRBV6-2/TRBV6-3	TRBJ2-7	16	CASSYFGQVQFYEQYF	TGTGCCAGCAGTTACTTCGGACAGGTCCAGTTCTACGAGCAGTACTTC
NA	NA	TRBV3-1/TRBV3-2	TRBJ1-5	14	CASSQDRGNQPQHF	TGTGCCAGCAGCCAAGACAGGGGCAATCAGCCCCAGCATTTT
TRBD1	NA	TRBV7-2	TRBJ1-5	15	CASSLEGAYNQPQHF	TGTGCCAGCAGCTTAGAGGGGGCTTATAATCAGCCCCAGCATTTT
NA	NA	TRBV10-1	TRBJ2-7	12	CASSTPRGEQYF	TGCGCCAGCAGTACACCCAGGGGCGAGCAGTACTTC
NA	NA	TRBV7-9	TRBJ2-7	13	CASSLDSSYEQYF	TGTGCCAGCAGCTTGGACTCCTCCTACGAGCAGTACTTC
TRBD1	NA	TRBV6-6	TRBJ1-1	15	CASSVQGWGNTEAFF	TGTGCCAGCAGTGTACAGGGGTGGGGGAACACTGAAGCTTTCTTT
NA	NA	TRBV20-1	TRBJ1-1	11	CSAPTVSGAFF	TGCAGTGCTCCGACAGTATCAGGAGCTTTCTTT
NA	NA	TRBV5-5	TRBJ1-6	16	CASSPPRGGLNSPLHF	TGTGCCAGCAGCCCGCCTCGGGGGGGGCTTAATTCACCCCTCCACTTT
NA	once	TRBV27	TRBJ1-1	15	CASSLGKQGHTEAFF	TGTGCCAGCAGTTTAGGGAAACAGGGACACACTGAAGCTTTCTTT
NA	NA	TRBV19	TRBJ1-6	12	CASSLTGSPLHF	TGTGCCAGTAGCCTGACAGGTTCACCCCTCCACTTT
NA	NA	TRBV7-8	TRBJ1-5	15	CASSPGGQGKQPQHF	TGTGCCAGCAGCCCCGGGGGGCAGGGTAAACAGCCCCAGCATTTT
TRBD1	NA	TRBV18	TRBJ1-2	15	CASSPQGDANYGYTF	TGTGCCAGCTCACCCCAGGGGGACGCAAACTATGGCTACACCTTC
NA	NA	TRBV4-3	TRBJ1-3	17	CASSQDLLVGAGNTIYF	TGCGCCAGCAGCCAAGATCTACTTGTGGGGGCCGGAAACACCATATATTTT
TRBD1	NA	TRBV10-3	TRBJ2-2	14	CAITGTENTGELFF	TGTGCCATCACCGGGACAGAGAACACCGGGGAGCTGTTTTTT
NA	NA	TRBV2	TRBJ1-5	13	CASDPAGNQPQHF	TGTGCCAGCGATCCGGCGGGGAATCAGCCCCAGCATTTT
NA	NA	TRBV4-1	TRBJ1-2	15	CASSQDGQNYYGYTF	TGCGCCAGCAGCCAAGACGGACAGAATTACTATGGCTACACCTTC
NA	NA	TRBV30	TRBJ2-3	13	CAWTESSTDTQYF	TGTGCCTGGACGGAGTCTAGCACAGATACGCAGTATTTT
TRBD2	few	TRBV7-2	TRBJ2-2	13	CAGREGTAGELFF	TGTGCCGGAAGGGAGGGGACCGCCGGGGAGCTGTTTTTT
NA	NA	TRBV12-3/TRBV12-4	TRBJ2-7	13	CASSLGATYEQYF	TGTGCCAGCAGTTTGGGAGCCACCTACGAGCAGTACTTC
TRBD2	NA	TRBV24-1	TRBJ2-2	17	CATSDPNTSGGTGELFF	TGTGCCACCAGTGATCCGAACACTAGCGGGGGCACCGGGGAGCTGTTTTTT
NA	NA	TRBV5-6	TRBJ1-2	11	CASSFEGSYTF	TGTGCCAGCAGCTTCGAGGGAAGCTACACCTTC
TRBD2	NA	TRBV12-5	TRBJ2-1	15	CASGLPLAGENEQFF	TGTGCTAGTGGTTTGCCACTAGCGGGGGAGAATGAGCAGTTCTTC
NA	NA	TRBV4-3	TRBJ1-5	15	CASSQTPGAGQPQHF	TGCGCCAGCAGTCAAACCCCAGGGGCCGGCCAGCCCCAGCATTTT
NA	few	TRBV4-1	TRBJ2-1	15	CASSLRDIPWNEQFF	TGCGCCAGCAGCCTCCGGGACATCCCTTGGAATGAGCAGTTCTTC
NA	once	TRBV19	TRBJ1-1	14	CASSTGMMNTEAFF	TGTGCCAGTAGTACAGGGATGATGAACACTGAAGCTTTCTTT
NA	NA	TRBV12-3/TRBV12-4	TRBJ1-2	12	CASSSPQGGYTF	TGTGCCAGCAGTTCCCCACAGGGCGGCTACACCTTC
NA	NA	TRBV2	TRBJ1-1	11	CASGEDTEAFF	TGTGCCAGCGGGGAGGACACTGAAGCTTTCTTT
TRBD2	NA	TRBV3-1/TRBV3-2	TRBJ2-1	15	CASGAGESSYNEQFF	TGTGCCAGCGGAGCGGGGGAGAGCTCCTACAATGAGCAGTTCTTC
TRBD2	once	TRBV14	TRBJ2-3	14	CASSRGGGTDTQYF	TGTGCCAGCAGCCGGGGAGGGGGCACAGATACGCAGTATTTT
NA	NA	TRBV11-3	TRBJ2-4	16	CASSDYREGAKNIQYF	TGTGCCAGCAGCGACTACAGGGAAGGTGCCAAAAACATTCAGTACTTC
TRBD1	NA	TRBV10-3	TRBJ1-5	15	CAISESDRGYQPQHF	TGTGCCATCAGTGAGTCCGACAGGGGGTATCAGCCCCAGCATTTT
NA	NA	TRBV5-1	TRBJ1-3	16	CASRSEPGASGNTIYF	TGCGCCAGCAGGTCCGAACCAGGGGCCTCTGGAAACACCATATATTTT
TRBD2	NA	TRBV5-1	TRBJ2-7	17	CASSLAAGVTLGYEQYF	TGCGCCAGCAGCTTGGCGGCGGGGGTGACCTTGGGCTACGAGCAGTACTTC
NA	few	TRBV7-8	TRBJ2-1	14	CASSYRQAYNEQFF	TGTGCCAGCAGCTACAGACAGGCCTACAATGAGCAGTTCTTC
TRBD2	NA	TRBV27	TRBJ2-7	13	CASSPLATYEQYF	TGTGCCAGCAGCCCACTAGCGACCTACGAGCAGTACTTC